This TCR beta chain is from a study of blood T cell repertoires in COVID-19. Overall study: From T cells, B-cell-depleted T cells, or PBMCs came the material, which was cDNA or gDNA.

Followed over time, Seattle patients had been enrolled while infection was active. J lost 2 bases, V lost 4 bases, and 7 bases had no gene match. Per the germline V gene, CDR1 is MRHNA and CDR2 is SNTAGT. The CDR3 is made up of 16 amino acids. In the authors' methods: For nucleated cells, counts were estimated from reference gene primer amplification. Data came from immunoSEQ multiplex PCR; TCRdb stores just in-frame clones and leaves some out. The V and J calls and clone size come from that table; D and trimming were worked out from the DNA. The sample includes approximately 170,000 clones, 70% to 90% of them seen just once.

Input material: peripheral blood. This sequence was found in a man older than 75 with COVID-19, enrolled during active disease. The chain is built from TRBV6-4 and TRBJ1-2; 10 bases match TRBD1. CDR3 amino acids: CASSAFGQGGNYGYTF. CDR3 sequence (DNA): TGTGCCAGCAGTGCCTTTGGACAGGGGGGAAACTATGGCTACACCTTC.